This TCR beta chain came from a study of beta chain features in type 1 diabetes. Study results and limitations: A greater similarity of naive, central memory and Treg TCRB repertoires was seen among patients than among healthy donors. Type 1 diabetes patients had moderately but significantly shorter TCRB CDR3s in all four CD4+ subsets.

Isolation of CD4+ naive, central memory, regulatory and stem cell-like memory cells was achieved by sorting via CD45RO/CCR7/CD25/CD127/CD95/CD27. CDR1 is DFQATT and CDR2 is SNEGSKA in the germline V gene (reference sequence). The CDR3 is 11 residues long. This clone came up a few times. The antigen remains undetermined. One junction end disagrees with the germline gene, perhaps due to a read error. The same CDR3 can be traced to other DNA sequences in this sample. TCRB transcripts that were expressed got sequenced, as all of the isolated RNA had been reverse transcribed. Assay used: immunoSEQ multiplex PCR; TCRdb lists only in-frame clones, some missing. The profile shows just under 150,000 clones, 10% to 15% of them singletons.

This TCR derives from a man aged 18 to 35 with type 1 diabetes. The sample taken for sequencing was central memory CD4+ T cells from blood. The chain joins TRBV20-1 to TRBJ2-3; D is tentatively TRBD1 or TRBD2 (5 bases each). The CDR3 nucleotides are TGCAGTGCCAGAGGGGTGGATACGCAGTATTTT. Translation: CSARGVDTQYF.